These 27 T cell receptor beta chains share one sample of origin, sequenced in a study of cytomegalovirus exposure and HLA in healthy donors. Produced via immunoSEQ multiplex PCR; TCRdb's table is partial and in-frame only. There are about 220,000 clones in the sample; 90% to 95% occur only once, and approximately 1% lies in the top ten. The sample was PBMCs. The receptors originated from a young woman in good health and CMV-seronegative.

The sample holds one count of this clone. This chain connects TRBV19 to TRBJ2-7, with D possibly TRBD1 on 5 matching bases. With 6 bases removed from V and 6 bases from J, the gap between germline ends came to 18 bases. This CDR3 has 14 amino acids. Germline V gene lookup returns CDR1 LNHDA and CDR2 SQIVND (reference sequence). The CDR3, as DNA: TGTGCCAGTAGCCTATGGTACAGGCCCGGCGAGCAGTACTTC. It specifies CASSLWYRPGEQYF.

The genes are TRBV5-4 and TRBJ2-7; 7 nucleotides align to TRBD2. The germline V gene has CDR1 SGHNT and CDR2 YYREEE (reference sequence). The CDR3 totals 16 residues. V gave up 4 bases and J gave up 6 bases; unmatched junction bases: 16. This CDR3 is CASSGGVGALGLEQYF. CDR3 bases: TGTGCCAGCAGCGGGGGGGTTGGGGCCCTGGGTCTCGAGCAGTACTTC.

The CDR3 coding sequence is TGTGCCAGCACCTTTTACGGGACAAGAAGCTCTGGGGCCAACGTCCTGACTTTC. It yields the protein CASTFYGTRSSGANVLTF. The chain has TRBV27 and TRBJ2-6, with D maybe TRBD1 (6 bases). Germline assignment: CDR1 MNHEY and CDR2 SMNVEV (reference sequence). The CDR3 sequence is 18 residues long. V shed 7 bases and J shed 0 bases, with 19 bases lying between them.

This rearrangement joins TRBV19 to TRBJ1-1; 7 positions match TRBD1. CDR3 length: 15 amino acids. Germline loops: CDR1 LNHDA, CDR2 SQIVND (reference sequence). J lost 5 bases, V lost 6 bases, and 12 bases had no gene match. The CDR3 nucleotides read TGTGCCAGTAGCCAGGGGAAAGGGGGCTTAACTGAAGCTTTCTTT. Translating gives CASSQGKGGLTEAFF. Variable domain in full (rest from reference TRBV19 and TRBJ1-1): DGGITQSPKYLFRKEGQNVTLSCEQNLNHDAMYWYRQDPGQGLRLIYYSQIVNDFQKGDIAEGYSVSREKKESFPLTVTSAQKNPTAFYLCASSQGKGGLTEAFFGQGTRLTVV.

CDR3 amino acids: CAWSVQPPLDEQFF. The CDR3 nucleotides are TGTGCCTGGAGTGTACAACCCCCCCTGGATGAGCAGTTCTTC. The chain recombines TRBV30 with TRBJ2-1; D is undetermined. The CDR3 length is 14 residues. V was shortened by 0 bases and J by 8 bases, with 14 bases between the two germline ends. CDR1 is GTSNPN, CDR2 SVGIG, per germline (reference sequence).

The chain links TRBV19 to TRBJ2-5, with D possibly TRBD1 on 6 matching bases. The germline CDR1 and CDR2 sequences are LNHDA and SQIVND (reference sequence). The CDR3 covers 14 residues. V gave up 5 bases and J gave up 1 base, with 11 bases separating them. CDR3 sequence (DNA): TGTGCCAGTAGTCAAACAGGGTCCCAAGAGACCCAGTACTTC. It specifies CASSQTGSQETQYF.

The chain couples TRBV28 to TRBJ1-1; 7 bases are shared with TRBD1. Germline CDR1 MDHEN, CDR2 SYDVKM. The V gene end was trimmed by 3 bases and the J gene end by 1 base; junction bases not matched to a gene: 5. CDR3 length: 15 amino acids. The CDR3 DNA is TGTGCCAGCAGTTTTTCGGGACAGAAGAACACTGAAGCTTTCTTT. It encodes CASSFSGQKNTEAFF.

The chain has TRBV7-9 and TRBJ1-1, with D unresolved. The CDR3 consists of 11 residues. Between the trimmed V and J ends, which lost 7 bases and 8 bases, there was a span of 11 bases. Germline V gene data show CDR1 as SEHNR and CDR2 as FQNEAQ (reference sequence). CDR3 in amino acids: CASTVGSEAFF. The CDR3 DNA is TGTGCCAGCACAGTGGGGAGCGAAGCTTTCTTT.

This chain links TRBV28 with TRBJ2-3; 7 bases map to TRBD1. V lost 8 bases, J lost 3 bases, and 2 bases stayed unmatched. Germline CDR1 and CDR2: MDHEN and SYDVKM. The CDR3 has 12 amino acids. The CDR3 DNA is TGTGCCAGCTCCAGGGGGACAGATACGCAGTATTTT. This gives the protein CASSRGTDTQYF.

This rearrangement joins TRBV7-9 to TRBJ2-2, with D possibly matching TRBD1 (6 bases). This CDR3 is 14 amino acids long. V was pared by 5 bases and J by 8 bases, with 15 bases between. Germline-derived CDR1 and CDR2 are SEHNR and FQNEAQ (reference sequence). CDR3 in amino acids: CASSPSPGTGELFF. The DNA for the CDR3 is TGTGCCAGCAGCCCCTCCCCCGGGACAGGGGAGCTGTTTTTT.

This sequence joins TRBV11-2 and TRBJ1-1; D not certain. This CDR3 region has 14 residues. Germline loops: CDR1 SGHAT, CDR2 FQNNGV. With 2 bases removed from V and 0 bases from J, the gap between germline ends came to 7 bases. The CDR3: CASSLQALNTEAFF. CDR3 nucleotide sequence: TGTGCCAGCAGCTTACAGGCGCTGAACACTGAAGCTTTCTTT.

The chain recombines TRBV30 with TRBJ2-7; TRBD2 might be the D (6 bases). CDR1 is GTSNPN and CDR2 is SVGIG in the germline V gene (reference sequence). Trimming pared 1 base from V and 5 bases from J, leaving 15 bases between. This CDR3 region has 14 residues. Written as DNA, the CDR3 is TGTGCCTGGAGTGAGGACTGGCCGGGAGACGAGCAGTACTTC. It is translated as CAWSEDWPGDEQYF.

The rearrangement links TRBV6-5 to TRBJ2-2; a possible D gene is TRBD2 (6 bases). The germline CDR1 and CDR2 sequences are MNHEY and SVGAGI. This CDR3 has 15 residues. V lost 4 bases to trimming and J lost 1 base, with 10 bases between them. The CDR3 coding sequence is TGTGCCAGCAGTTTTAGCGGAGAGAACACCGGGGAGCTGTTTTTT. Its protein is CASSFSGENTGELFF.

The CDR3 coding sequence is TGTGCCAGCAGCGTAGTCGGGGATGGAAACACCATATATTTT. Protein product: CASSVVGDGNTIYF. The chain recombines TRBV9 with TRBJ1-3; no firm D call. This CDR3 comprises 14 residues. The V end was cut by 0 bases, the J end by 3 bases, with 7 bases between. Germline V gene lookup returns CDR1 SGDLS and CDR2 YYNGEE.

The chain uses TRBV6-1 and TRBJ2-6; 9 bases align to TRBD1. CDR3 length: 19 residues. The junction had 11 bases not matched to a gene; V was cut back by 4 bases and J by 1 base. CDR1 is MNHNS, CDR2 SASEGT, per germline. The DNA of the CDR3 is TGTGCCAGCAGTGTGCATACCGGGACAGGGAGATCTGGGGCCAACGTCCTGACTTTC. This encodes CASSVHTGTGRSGANVLTF.

The rearrangement links TRBV18 to TRBJ2-1; D unresolved. V lost 3 bases and J 6 bases, leaving 9 bases between the germline ends. The CDR3 is 13 residues long. Germline V CDR1 and CDR2: KGHSH, LQKENI. The CDR3, as DNA: TGTGCCAGCTCACCCATTCTCAGCAATGAGCAGTTCTTC. Translated, it gives CASSPILSNEQFF. The full variable domain, with the rest looked up from reference TRBV18 and TRBJ2-1, is NAGVMQNPRHLVRRRGQEARLRCSPMKGHSHVYWYRQLPEEGLKFMVYLQKENIIDESGMPKERFSAEFPKEGPSILRIQQVVRGDSAAYFCASSPILSNEQFFGPGTRLTVL.

V and J are TRBV27 and TRBJ2-7; 7 bases agree with TRBD1. Trimming at V came to 6 bases and at J to 5 bases, leaving 10 bases not matched to a gene. Germline CDR1 reads MNHEY; CDR2 reads SMNVEV (reference sequence). This CDR3 comprises 14 residues. CDR3 residues: CASSWGQLVDEQYF. The CDR3 region has the DNA TGTGCCAGCAGCTGGGGACAGCTCGTCGACGAGCAGTACTTC.

The chain employs TRBV4-2 and TRBJ2-1; D may be TRBD2 (6 bases). CDR1 and CDR2 (germline): LGHNA, YNFKEQ. This CDR3 spans 15 amino acids. The V gene lost 1 base and the J gene lost 3 bases, with 10 bases spanning the gap. CDR3 loop: CASSQGAGYYNEQFF. CDR3 bases: TGTGCCAGCAGCCAAGGGGCGGGGTACTACAATGAGCAGTTCTTC.

The CDR3: CASSENQGALGQPQHF. CDR3 nucleotide sequence: TGTGCCAGCAGTGAAAACCAGGGGGCGCTTGGTCAGCCCCAGCATTTT. The V call is TRBV2, the J call TRBJ1-5; the match to TRBD1 covers 8 bases. Germline CDR1 reads SNHLY; CDR2 reads FYNNEI. With 2 bases clipped from V and 6 bases from J, the junction kept 9 bases outside the gene matches. The length of the CDR3 is 16 residues.

The chain recombines TRBV30 with TRBJ1-2, with a weak D call TRBD1 (6 bases). This CDR3 is 16 amino acids long. Germline V gene data show CDR1 as GTSNPN and CDR2 as SVGIG (reference sequence). V shed 0 bases and J shed 4 bases, with 18 bases lying between them. The CDR3 DNA reads TGTGCCTGGAGTGTACAACCCCCAGGGGCTGGCTATGGCTACACCTTC. Translated, it gives CAWSVQPPGAGYGYTF.

The rearrangement joins TRBV5-4 to TRBJ1-1; weak D call: TRBD1 (5 bases). The V gene's germline CDR1 is SGHNT and CDR2 YYREEE (reference sequence). Trimming pared 4 bases from V and 4 bases from J, leaving 14 bases between. The CDR3 is made up of 14 amino acids. Written as DNA, the CDR3 is TGTGCCAGCAGCAAACATACAGGAGTCACTGAAGCTTTCTTT. This sequence encodes CASSKHTGVTEAFF.

The CDR3 nucleotides are TGTGCCAGCAGTGAAGGGGGCAGGCTTAGCACAGATACGCAGTATTTT. The encoded protein is CASSEGGRLSTDTQYF. This chain connects TRBV6-1 to TRBJ2-3, with a possible D match to TRBD1 (5 bases). V lost 1 base to trimming and J lost 0 bases, with 11 bases between them. CDR1 is MNHNS and CDR2 is SASEGT in the germline V gene. The CDR3 loop spans 16 amino acids.

The chain is built from TRBV11-2 and TRBJ1-1; possibly TRBD1 for D (5 bases). Trimming left V 1 base short and J 4 bases short, with 16 bases between. This CDR3 has 16 amino acids. Germline CDR1 reads SGHAT; CDR2 reads FQNNGV. The CDR3 region is CASSLVFGRVLTEAFF. The CDR3 DNA follows: TGTGCCAGCAGCTTAGTATTTGGCAGGGTCCTCACTGAAGCTTTCTTT.

By frequency in the sample, this clone is medium-sized (0.01 to 0.1%). The chain links TRBV5-4 to TRBJ1-6; D not certain. The V end lost 4 bases, the J end lost 10 bases, and 9 bases lay between the germline ends. The length of the CDR3 is 12 residues. The V gene's germline CDR1 is SGHNT and CDR2 YYREEE (reference sequence). CDR3 in amino acids: CASSLPRSPLHF. In DNA form, the CDR3 reads TGTGCCAGCAGCCTTCCCCGGTCACCCCTCCACTTT.

The chain joins TRBV27 to TRBJ2-1; D ambiguous. In germline, CDR1 is MNHEY, CDR2 SMNVEV (reference sequence). The CDR3 has 14 residues. Trimming cost V 2 bases and J 1 base, with 6 bases left between them. The CDR3 loop is CASSLAESYNEQFF. In nucleotides, the CDR3 is TGTGCCAGCAGTTTAGCGGAGTCCTACAATGAGCAGTTCTTC.

J is TRBJ2-5 and V is TRBV14, with 12 bases matching TRBD2. CDR1 and CDR2 from the germline V gene are SGHDN and FVKESK. The CDR3 loop spans 16 amino acids. V lost 4 bases and J lost 6; bases outside the gene matches: 9. The chain's CDR3 is CASSPMTSGSGKTQYF. The CDR3 region has the DNA TGTGCCAGCAGCCCGATGACTAGCGGGAGTGGAAAGACCCAGTACTTC. The variable domain in full, with the rest retrieved from reference TRBV14 and TRBJ2-5, is EAGVTQFPSHSVIEKGQTVTLRCDPISGHDNLYWYRRVMGKEIKFLLHFVKESKQDESGMPNNRFLAERTGGTYSTLKVQPAELEDSGVYFCASSPMTSGSGKTQYFGPGTRLLVL.

The CDR3 loop is CASSPVAGVSTDTQYF. Written as DNA, the CDR3 is TGCGCCAGCAGCCCCGTAGCGGGAGTGAGCACAGATACGCAGTATTTT. This chain uses TRBV5-1 with TRBJ2-3; 9 positions agree with TRBD2. V gave up 4 bases and J gave up 0 bases; unmatched junction bases: 6. Germline V lookup: CDR1 SGHRS, CDR2 YFSETQ. The CDR3 covers 16 residues.